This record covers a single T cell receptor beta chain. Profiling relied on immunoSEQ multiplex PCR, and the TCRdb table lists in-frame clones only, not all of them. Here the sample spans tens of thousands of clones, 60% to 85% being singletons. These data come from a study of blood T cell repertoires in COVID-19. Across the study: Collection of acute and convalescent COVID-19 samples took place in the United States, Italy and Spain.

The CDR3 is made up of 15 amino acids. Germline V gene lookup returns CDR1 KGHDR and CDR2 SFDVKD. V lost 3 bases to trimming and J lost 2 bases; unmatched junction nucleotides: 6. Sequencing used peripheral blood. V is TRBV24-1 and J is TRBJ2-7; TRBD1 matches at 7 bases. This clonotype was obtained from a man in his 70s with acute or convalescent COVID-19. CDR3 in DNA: TGTGCCACCAGTGATCCTACGACAGGGCCCTACGAGCAGTACTTC. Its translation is CATSDPTTGPYEQYF.